What follows are 19 T cell receptor beta chains derived from one specimen sequenced in a study of blood T cell repertoires in COVID-19. The repertoire was sequenced with immunoSEQ multiplex PCR; TCRdb's copy has only in-frame clones and lacks some. The sample has roughly 220,000 clones, 80% to 85% seen once. Sequenced input: peripheral blood. The receptors shown here come from a man between 25 and 39 years old with active or convalescent COVID-19.

This chain uses TRBV3-1 (or the pseudogene TRBV3-2) with TRBJ1-1, with 10 bases matching TRBD1. Germline CDR1 LGHDT, CDR2 YNNKEL (reference sequence). V shed 0 bases, J shed 10 bases, and the junction held 14 bases outside the gene matches. CDR3 size: 17 residues. CDR3 protein: CASSQEFSRDRGRGAFF. Here the CDR3 DNA reads TGTGCCAGCAGCCAAGAATTTAGTCGGGACAGGGGCCGGGGAGCTTTCTTT.

The rearrangement joins TRBV5-5 to TRBJ2-7; 7 bases match TRBD2. V lost 0 bases, J lost 0 bases, and 0 bases stayed unmatched. Germline V CDR1 and CDR2: SGHKS, YYEKEE (reference sequence). This CDR3 is built from 14 residues. CDR3 bases: TGTGCCAGCAGCTTGGGCGGGAGCTCCTACGAGCAGTACTTC. Amino acids: CASSLGGSSYEQYF. Filled out from reference TRBV5-5 and TRBJ2-7, the complete variable domain reads DAGVTQSPTHLIKTRGQQVTLRCSPISGHKSVSWYQQVLGQGPQFIFQYYEKEERGRGNFPDRFSARQFPNYSSELNVNALLLGDSALYLCASSLGGSSYEQYFGPGTRLTVT.

The chain has TRBV6-5 and TRBJ2-1; 8 bases line up with TRBD2. V lost 6 bases, J lost 3 bases, and 7 bases stayed unmatched. This CDR3 has 15 residues. The germline V gene has CDR1 MNHEY and CDR2 SVGAGI. CDR3 nucleotides: TGTGCCAGCAGCCCGGGAGGGGGTGGCTACAATGAGCAGTTCTTC. As protein: CASSPGGGGYNEQFF.

The chain couples TRBV5-7 to TRBJ1-1, with D perhaps matching TRBD1 (5 bases). TRBV5-7 is marked as an open reading frame, function uncertain. The CDR3 is made up of 14 amino acids. V dropped 8 bases and J dropped 3 bases, with 17 bases sitting between them. The CDR3 DNA reads TGTGCCAGGGGGACGGGACTCGGGTACACTGAAGCTTTCTTT. Translation: CARGTGLGYTEAFF.

In this sample, this clone turned up a few times. The chain couples TRBV18 to TRBJ1-2; 7 bases match TRBD1. CDR1 is KGHSH, CDR2 LQKENI, per germline. The ends lost 3 bases at V and 7 bases at J; junction bases unmatched: 8. The CDR3 runs to 14 residues. For the CDR3, the DNA is TGTGCCAGCTCACCGGGCACAGGGGCGAGTGGCTACACCTTC. Its protein is CASSPGTGASGYTF.

The chain recombines TRBV3-1 (or the pseudogene TRBV3-2) with TRBJ2-1; weak D call: TRBD1 (6 bases). V lost 1 base to trimming and J lost 8 bases, with 15 bases between them. CDR1 is LGHDT, CDR2 YNNKEL, per germline (reference sequence). The CDR3 extends over 15 amino acids. Here the CDR3 DNA reads TGTGCCAGCAGCCAAGCCTATGGACAGTGGGATGAGCAGTTCTTC. This codes for CASSQAYGQWDEQFF.

The chain couples TRBV29-1 to TRBJ2-2; 12 bases match TRBD2. CDR1 SQVTM and CDR2 ANQGSEA come from the germline V gene. With 5 bases clipped from V and 6 bases from J, the junction kept 1 base outside the gene matches. The CDR3 contains 13 residues. The CDR3 coding sequence is TGCAGCGTTCGACTAGCGGGAGCCGGGGAGCTGTTTTTT. It codes for CSVRLAGAGELFF.

This chain connects TRBV13 to TRBJ2-1; tentative D call: TRBD1 (6 bases). V lost 5 bases and J 1 base, leaving 15 bases between the germline ends. The CDR3 covers 16 residues. Looked up from germline, CDR1 is PRHDT and CDR2 is FYEKMQ (reference sequence). CDR3 DNA sequence: TGTGCCAGCAGCCCAGACCTCAGGGGATCCTACAATGAGCAGTTCTTC. Its protein product is CASSPDLRGSYNEQFF.

The chain links TRBV6-6 to TRBJ2-7; 9 nucleotides align to TRBD1. The CDR3 loop spans 15 amino acids. V gave up 3 bases and J gave up 4 bases; unmatched junction bases: 7. In germline, CDR1 is MNHNY, CDR2 SVGAGI (reference sequence). This CDR3 is CASSYPGQGLYEQYF. CDR3 DNA sequence: TGTGCCAGCAGTTATCCGGGACAGGGTTTGTACGAGCAGTACTTC.

V is TRBV27 and J is TRBJ1-6; weak D call: TRBD1 (6 bases). V lost 2 bases and J lost 2, with 13 bases in between. The CDR3 loop spans 17 amino acids. Germline V gene sequence: CDR1 MNHEY, CDR2 SMNVEV (reference sequence). Written as DNA, the CDR3 is TGTGCCAGCAGTTTAACCAACAGGGAGCCCTATAATTCACCCCTCCACTTT. This codes for CASSLTNREPYNSPLHF.

This chain connects TRBV5-1 to TRBJ2-3, with TRBD1 as a possible D gene (6 bases). Germline-derived CDR1 and CDR2 are SGHRS and YFSETQ. V gave up 3 bases and J gave up 3 bases, with 17 bases separating them. The CDR3 spans 16 residues. CDR3 region: CASSSVQGWDTDTQYF. The CDR3 coding sequence is TGCGCCAGCAGCTCGGTACAGGGATGGGATACAGATACGCAGTATTTT.

The chain uses TRBV5-1 and TRBJ2-2; possibly TRBD2 for D (7 bases). CDR1 is SGHRS and CDR2 is YFSETQ in the germline V gene. The CDR3 contains 15 residues. Trimming removed 2 bases at V and 4 bases at J, with 12 bases between. The CDR3 DNA reads as TGCGCCAGCAGCTTCGGGGGGCTAGGCACCGGGGAGCTGTTTTTT. It specifies CASSFGGLGTGELFF. Complete variable domain (other parts from reference TRBV5-1 and TRBJ2-2): KAGVTQTPRYLIKTRGQQVTLSCSPISGHRSVSWYQQTPGQGLQFLFEYFSETQRNKGNFPGRFSGRQFSNSRSEMNVSTLELGDSALYLCASSFGGLGTGELFFGEGSRLTVL.

The rearrangement joins TRBV7-2 to TRBJ2-2, with TRBD2 as a possible D gene (6 bases). The CDR3 sequence is 16 residues long. CDR1 is SGHTA, CDR2 FQGNSA, per germline. The V and J ends lost 5 bases and 4 bases respectively, with 17 bases between them. The CDR3 DNA is TGTGCCAGCAGCCCCCGCCGCGGGGTTGGCACCGGGGAGCTGTTTTTT. Translation: CASSPRRGVGTGELFF.

DNA of the CDR3: TGTGCCAGCAGAGGGGTGAACACTGAAGCTTTCTTT. The encoded protein is CASRGVNTEAFF. The chain uses TRBV28 and TRBJ1-1; D may be TRBD1 (5 bases). The CDR3 is made up of 12 amino acids. The V and J ends lost 6 bases and 0 bases respectively, with 5 bases between them. Germline assignment: CDR1 MDHEN and CDR2 SYDVKM.

The chain recombines TRBV5-1 with TRBJ1-1, with D possibly being TRBD1 (6 bases). The CDR3 loop spans 14 amino acids. V lost 0 bases and J 2 bases, leaving 8 bases between the germline ends. Germline V gene sequence: CDR1 SGHRS, CDR2 YFSETQ. CDR3 in amino acids: CASSLGGPNTEAFF. CDR3 sequence (DNA): TGCGCCAGCAGCTTGGGGGGGCCCAACACTGAAGCTTTCTTT.

The CDR3 loop reads CASSVPEHQPQHF. In DNA, the CDR3 is TGTGCCAGCAGTGTACCGGAGCATCAGCCCCAGCATTTT. The chain links TRBV25-1 to TRBJ1-5; D is ambiguous. Germline loops: CDR1 MGHDK, CDR2 SYGVNS. This CDR3 contains 13 residues. V gave up 4 bases and J gave up 5 bases, with 9 bases separating them. The full variable domain, its missing parts supplied by reference TRBV25-1 and TRBJ1-5, is EADIYQTPRYLVIGTGKKITLECSQTMGHDKMYWYQQDPGMELHLIHYSYGVNSTEKGDLSSESTVSRIRTEHFPLTLESARPSHTSQYLCASSVPEHQPQHFGDGTRLSIL.

A few counts support this clone. The chain is built from TRBV7-6 and TRBJ2-7; TRBD1 matches 8 bases. After removal of 5 bases from V and 5 bases from J, the junction contained 8 bases not matched to a gene. The CDR3 is 14 amino acids. Per germline, CDR1 SGHVS and CDR2 FNYEAQ. CDR3 loop: CASSAQGASHEQYF. The CDR3 DNA reads TGTGCCAGCAGCGCGCAGGGGGCGTCCCACGAGCAGTACTTC.

V is TRBV5-1 and J is TRBJ2-1; 8 nucleotides line up with TRBD2. This CDR3 has 13 amino acids. The V gene's germline CDR1 is SGHRS and CDR2 YFSETQ. Losses at the gene ends were 6 bases for V and 9 bases for J; bases not matched to a gene: 8. CDR3 residues: CASKGTSRAEQFF. The CDR3 DNA follows: TGCGCCAGCAAGGGGACTAGTCGAGCTGAGCAGTTCTTC.

The gene calls are TRBV9 and TRBJ2-1, with D possibly TRBD2 on 6 matching bases. Per germline, CDR1 SGDLS and CDR2 YYNGEE. The CDR3 length is 18 residues. Trimming pared 0 bases from V and 5 bases from J, leaving 21 bases between. The CDR3 region is CASSVGLAAGRADNEQFF. The CDR3, as DNA: TGTGCCAGCAGCGTAGGTTTAGCGGCAGGCCGAGCAGACAATGAGCAGTTCTTC. Full variable domain (remainder filled in from reference TRBV9 and TRBJ2-1): DSGVTQTPKHLITATGQRVTLRCSPRSGDLSVYWYQQSLDQGLQFLIQYYNGEERAKGNILERFSAQQFPDLHSELNLSSLELGDSALYFCASSVGLAAGRADNEQFFGPGTRLTVL.